This T cell receptor beta chain was profiled in a study of graft-versus-host responses after intestinal transplantation. Profiling relied on immunoSEQ multiplex PCR, and the TCRdb table lists in-frame clones only, not all of them. The sample carries 15,000 to 20,000 clones, 95% recorded once. Trimming took 2 bases from V and 1 from J, leaving 8 bases between them. The CDR3 loop spans 14 amino acids. Source: PBMCs, taken 23 days after intestinal transplant. This receptor was obtained from a human patient who received an intestinal transplant, so some T cells may come from the graft donor. This chain joins TRBV6-7 and TRBJ1-1; D is uncertain. TRBV6-7 belongs to the ORF category, with a function that is uncertain. For the CDR3, the DNA is TGTGCCAGCAGTTACGAAGGCCCGAACACTGAAGCTTTCTTT. Amino acid sequence: CASSYEGPNTEAFF.